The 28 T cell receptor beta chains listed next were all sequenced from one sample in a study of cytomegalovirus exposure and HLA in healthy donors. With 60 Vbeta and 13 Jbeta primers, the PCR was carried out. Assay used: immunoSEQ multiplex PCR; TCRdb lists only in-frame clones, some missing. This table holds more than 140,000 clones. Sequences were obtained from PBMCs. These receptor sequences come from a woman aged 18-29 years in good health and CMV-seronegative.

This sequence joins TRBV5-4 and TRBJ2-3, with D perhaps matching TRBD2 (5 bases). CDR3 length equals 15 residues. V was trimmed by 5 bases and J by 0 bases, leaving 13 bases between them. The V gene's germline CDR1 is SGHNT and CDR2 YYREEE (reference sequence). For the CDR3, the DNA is TGTGCCAGCAGTTCTGGCGGGCCCAGCACAGATACGCAGTATTTT. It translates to CASSSGGPSTDTQYF.

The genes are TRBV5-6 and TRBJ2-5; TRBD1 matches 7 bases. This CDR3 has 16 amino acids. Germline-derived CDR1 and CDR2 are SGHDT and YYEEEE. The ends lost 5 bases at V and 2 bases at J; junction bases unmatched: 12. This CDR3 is CASRDGTEALQETQYF. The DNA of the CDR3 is TGTGCCAGCAGGGACGGGACAGAGGCTTTACAAGAGACCCAGTACTTC.

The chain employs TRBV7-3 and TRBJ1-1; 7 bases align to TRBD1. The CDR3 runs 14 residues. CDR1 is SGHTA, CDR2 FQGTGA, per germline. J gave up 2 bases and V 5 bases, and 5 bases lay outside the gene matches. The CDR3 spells CASSRDSQNTEAFF. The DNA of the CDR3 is TGTGCCAGCAGCCGGGACAGCCAAAACACTGAAGCTTTCTTT.

The CDR3, as DNA: TGTGCCAGCAAAAAAGTTGCGGCGGGCGGGAGACCCTACAATGAGCAGTTCTTC. It translates to CASKKVAAGGRPYNEQFF. V and J are TRBV27 and TRBJ2-1; 7 bases match TRBD2. J was trimmed by 2 bases and V by 7 bases; bases with no gene match: 17. This CDR3 is built from 18 residues. Germline V gene sequence: CDR1 MNHEY, CDR2 SMNVEV (reference sequence).

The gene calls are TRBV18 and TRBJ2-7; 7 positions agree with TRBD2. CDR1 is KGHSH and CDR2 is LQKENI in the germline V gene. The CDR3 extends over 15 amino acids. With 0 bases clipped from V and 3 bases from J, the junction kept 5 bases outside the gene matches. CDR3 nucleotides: TGTGCCAGCTCACCACCGGCTAGCGGTAGCTACGAGCAGTACTTC. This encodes CASSPPASGSYEQYF.

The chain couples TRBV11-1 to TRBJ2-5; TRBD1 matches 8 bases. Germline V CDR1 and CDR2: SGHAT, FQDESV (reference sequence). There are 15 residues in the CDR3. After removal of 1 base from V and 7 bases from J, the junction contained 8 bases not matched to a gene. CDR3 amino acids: CASSLDEGRGRTQYF. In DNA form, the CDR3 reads TGTGCCAGCAGCTTAGATGAGGGCAGGGGGCGGACCCAGTACTTC.

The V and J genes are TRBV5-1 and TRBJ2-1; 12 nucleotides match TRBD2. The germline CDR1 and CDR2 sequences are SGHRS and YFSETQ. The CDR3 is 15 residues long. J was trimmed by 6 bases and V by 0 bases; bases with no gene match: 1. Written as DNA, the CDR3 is TGCGCCAGCAGCTTGGGACTAGCGGGAGCCAATGAGCAGTTCTTC. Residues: CASSLGLAGANEQFF.

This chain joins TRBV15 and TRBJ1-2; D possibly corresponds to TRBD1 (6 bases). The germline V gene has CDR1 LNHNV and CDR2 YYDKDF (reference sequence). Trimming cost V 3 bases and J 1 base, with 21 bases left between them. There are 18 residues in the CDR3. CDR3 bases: TGTGCCACCAGCAGCGGGATGGCGGGGGGCGCCAGTAACTATGGCTACACCTTC. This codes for CATSSGMAGGASNYGYTF.

Written as DNA, the CDR3 is TGTGCCTGGAGTACCTACGGACAGGTTAATTCACCCCTCCACTTT. Its translation: CAWSTYGQVNSPLHF. The V call is TRBV30, the J call TRBJ1-6, with 7 nucleotides matching TRBD1. In germline, CDR1 is GTSNPN, CDR2 SVGIG (reference sequence). The V gene end was trimmed by 2 bases and the J gene end by 6 bases; junction bases not matched to a gene: 7. The CDR3 contains 15 residues.

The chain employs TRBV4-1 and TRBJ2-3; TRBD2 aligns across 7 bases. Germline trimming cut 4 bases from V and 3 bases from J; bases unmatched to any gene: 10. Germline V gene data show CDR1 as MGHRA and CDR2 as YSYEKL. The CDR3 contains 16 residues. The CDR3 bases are TGCGCCAGCAGCCTTACTAGCGACTGGGGTACAGATACGCAGTATTTT. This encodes CASSLTSDWGTDTQYF.

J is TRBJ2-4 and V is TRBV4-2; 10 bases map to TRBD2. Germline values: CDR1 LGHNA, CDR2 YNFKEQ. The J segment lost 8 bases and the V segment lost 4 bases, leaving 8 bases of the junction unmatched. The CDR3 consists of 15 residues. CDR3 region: CASSRSLAGEDIQYF. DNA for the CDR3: TGTGCCAGCAGCCGTAGTCTAGCGGGAGAAGACATTCAGTACTTC.

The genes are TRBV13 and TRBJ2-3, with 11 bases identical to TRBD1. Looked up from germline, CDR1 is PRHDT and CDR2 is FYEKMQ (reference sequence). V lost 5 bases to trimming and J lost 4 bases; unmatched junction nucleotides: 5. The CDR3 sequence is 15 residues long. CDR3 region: CASSPGTGGADTQYF. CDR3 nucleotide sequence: TGTGCCAGCAGCCCTGGGACAGGGGGAGCAGATACGCAGTATTTT.

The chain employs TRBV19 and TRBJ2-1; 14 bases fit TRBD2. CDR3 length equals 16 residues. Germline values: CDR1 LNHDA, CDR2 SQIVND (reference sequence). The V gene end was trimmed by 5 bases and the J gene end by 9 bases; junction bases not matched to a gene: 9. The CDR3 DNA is TGTGCCAGTAGTGCGACCGGGACTAGCGGGAGAATTGAGCAGTTCTTC. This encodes CASSATGTSGRIEQFF.

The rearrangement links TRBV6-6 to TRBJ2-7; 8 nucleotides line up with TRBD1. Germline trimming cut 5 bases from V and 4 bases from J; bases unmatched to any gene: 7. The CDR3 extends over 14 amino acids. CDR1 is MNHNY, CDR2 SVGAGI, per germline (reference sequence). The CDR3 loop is CASSTKTGEYEQYF. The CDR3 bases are TGTGCCAGCAGTACGAAGACAGGGGAGTACGAGCAGTACTTC.

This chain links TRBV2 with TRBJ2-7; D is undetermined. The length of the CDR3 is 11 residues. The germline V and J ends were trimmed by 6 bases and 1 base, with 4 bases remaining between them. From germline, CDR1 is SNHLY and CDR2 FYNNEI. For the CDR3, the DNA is TGTGCCAGCAGGGCTTCCTACGAGCAGTACTTC. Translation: CASRASYEQYF.

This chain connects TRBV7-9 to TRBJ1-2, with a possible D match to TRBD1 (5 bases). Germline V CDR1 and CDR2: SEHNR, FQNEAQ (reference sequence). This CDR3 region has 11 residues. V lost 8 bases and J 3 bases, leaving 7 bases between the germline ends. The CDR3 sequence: CASGADYGYTF. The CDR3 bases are TGTGCCAGCGGGGCCGACTATGGCTACACCTTC.

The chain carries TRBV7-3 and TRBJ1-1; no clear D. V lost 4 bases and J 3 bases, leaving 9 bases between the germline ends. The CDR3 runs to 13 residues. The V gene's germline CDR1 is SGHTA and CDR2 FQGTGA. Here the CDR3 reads CASSSGIDTEAFF. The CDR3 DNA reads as TGTGCCAGCAGCTCGGGGATTGACACTGAAGCTTTCTTT.

The CDR3 DNA follows: TGTGCCAGCAGTGAGCTAGCGGGGAGCGGAGATACGCAGTATTTT. This translates into CASSELAGSGDTQYF. V usage is TRBV6-1 and J usage is TRBJ2-3; TRBD2 agrees at 9 bases. CDR1 MNHNS and CDR2 SASEGT come from the germline V gene. Losses at the gene ends were 3 bases for V and 5 bases for J; bases not matched to a gene: 6. This CDR3 is built from 15 residues.

CDR3 residues: CASSRGQGAGETQYF. CDR3 DNA: TGTGCCAGCAGTAGGGGACAGGGGGCGGGAGAGACCCAGTACTTC. V is TRBV6-5 and J is TRBJ2-5, with 12 bases identical to TRBD1. Germline lookup yields CDR1 MNHEY and CDR2 SVGAGI. The length of the CDR3 is 15 residues. J was trimmed by 4 bases and V by 5 bases; bases with no gene match: 5.

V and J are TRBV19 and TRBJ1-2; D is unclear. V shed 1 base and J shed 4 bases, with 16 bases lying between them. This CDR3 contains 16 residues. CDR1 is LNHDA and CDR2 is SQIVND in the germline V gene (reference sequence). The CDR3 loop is CASSIGEGQLLYGYTF. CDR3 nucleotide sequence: TGTGCCAGTAGTATAGGGGAGGGCCAGCTGCTCTATGGCTACACCTTC.

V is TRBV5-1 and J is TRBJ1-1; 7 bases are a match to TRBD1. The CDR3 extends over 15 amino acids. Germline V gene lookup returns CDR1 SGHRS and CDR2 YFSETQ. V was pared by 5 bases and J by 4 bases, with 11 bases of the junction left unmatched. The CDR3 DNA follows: TGCGCCAGCAGAAGGGAGGGGGCGGGGGGCACTGAAGCTTTCTTT. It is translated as CASRREGAGGTEAFF.

The chain's CDR3 is CATDSPTDTQYF. The CDR3 DNA is TGTGCCACCGACAGTCCCACAGATACGCAGTATTTT. The chain carries TRBV6-6 and TRBJ2-3, with TRBD1 as a possible D gene (5 bases). V lost 10 bases to trimming and J lost 2 bases, with 10 bases between them. The CDR3 has 12 residues. Germline values: CDR1 MNHNY, CDR2 SVGAGI (reference sequence).

CDR3 region: CASSRTRLAGRTGELFF. The DNA of the CDR3 is TGCGCCAGCAGCCGAACCCGACTAGCGGGAAGGACCGGGGAGCTGTTTTTT. The chain employs TRBV4-3 and TRBJ2-2; 11 bases align to TRBD2. Germline CDR1 reads LGHNA; CDR2 reads YSLEER. CDR3 length equals 17 residues. Trimming took 4 bases from V and 5 from J; bases not matched to a gene: 9.

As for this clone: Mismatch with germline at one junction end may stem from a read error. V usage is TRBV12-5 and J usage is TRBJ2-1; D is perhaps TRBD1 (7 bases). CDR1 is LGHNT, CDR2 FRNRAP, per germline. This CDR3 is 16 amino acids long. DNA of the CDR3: TGTGCTAGTGGTTGGCACGGAGGGGGCGCTTACAGTGAGCAGTTCTTC. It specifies CASGWHGGGAYSEQFF.

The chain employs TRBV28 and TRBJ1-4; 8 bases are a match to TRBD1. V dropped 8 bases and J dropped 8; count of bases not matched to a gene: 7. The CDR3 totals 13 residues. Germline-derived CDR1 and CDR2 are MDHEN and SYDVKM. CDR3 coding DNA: TGTGCCAGCCGTCAGGGGGCCGAGGAAAAACTGTTTTTT. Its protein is CASRQGAEEKLFF.

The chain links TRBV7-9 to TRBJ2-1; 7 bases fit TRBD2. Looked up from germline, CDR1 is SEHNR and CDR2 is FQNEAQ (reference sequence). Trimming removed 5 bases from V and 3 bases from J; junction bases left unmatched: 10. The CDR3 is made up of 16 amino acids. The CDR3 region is CASSRPGLIIYNEQFF. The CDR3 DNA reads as TGTGCCAGCAGCCGACCGGGACTAATCATCTACAATGAGCAGTTCTTC. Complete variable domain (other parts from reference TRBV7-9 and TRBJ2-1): DTGVSQNPRHKITKRGQNVTFRCDPISEHNRLYWYRQTLGQGPEFLTYFQNEAQLEKSRLLSDRFSAERPKGSFSTLEIQRTEQGDSAMYLCASSRPGLIIYNEQFFGPGTRLTVL.

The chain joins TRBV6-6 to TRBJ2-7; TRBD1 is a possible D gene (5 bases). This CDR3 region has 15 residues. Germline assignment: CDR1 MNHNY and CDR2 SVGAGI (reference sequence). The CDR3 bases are TGTGCCAGCAGTCACTCGATGGGGCAGGGCTACGAGCAGTACGTC. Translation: CASSHSMGQGYEQYV.

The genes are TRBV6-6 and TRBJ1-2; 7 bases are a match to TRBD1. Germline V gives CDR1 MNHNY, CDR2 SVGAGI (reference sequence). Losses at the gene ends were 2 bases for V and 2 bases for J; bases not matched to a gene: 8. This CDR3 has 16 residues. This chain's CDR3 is CASSYPNDRVNYGYTF. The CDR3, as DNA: TGTGCCAGCAGTTACCCGAACGACAGGGTGAACTATGGCTACACCTTC.